This entry features one T cell receptor beta chain sequence. Original processing methods: For nucleated cells, counts were estimated from reference gene primer amplification. Sequencing was performed with immunoSEQ multiplex PCR; in TCRdb, only in-frame clones are kept and a portion is missing. V, J and clone size were drawn from that table, and D and trimming were deduced from the DNA. The sample records 95,000 to 150,000 clones, 75% to 90% being singletons. This record comes from a study of blood T cell repertoires in COVID-19. In the study overall: Samples taken during acute and convalescent COVID-19 were collected in the United States, Italy and Spain. T cells, B-cell-depleted T cells, or PBMCs supplied cDNA or gDNA.

This CDR3 is built from 13 residues. Trimming at V came to 0 bases and at J to 7 bases, leaving 6 bases not matched to a gene. CDR1 is GTSNPN and CDR2 is SVGIG in the germline V gene (reference sequence). V and J are TRBV30 and TRBJ2-7, with 7 bases fitting TRBD2. Sequenced: peripheral blood. This TCR was sampled from a woman in her 70s with acute or convalescent COVID-19. In nucleotides, the CDR3 is TGTGCCTGGAGTGTCGGGGGGTCTCCGGAGCAGTACTTC. Protein sequence: CAWSVGGSPEQYF.